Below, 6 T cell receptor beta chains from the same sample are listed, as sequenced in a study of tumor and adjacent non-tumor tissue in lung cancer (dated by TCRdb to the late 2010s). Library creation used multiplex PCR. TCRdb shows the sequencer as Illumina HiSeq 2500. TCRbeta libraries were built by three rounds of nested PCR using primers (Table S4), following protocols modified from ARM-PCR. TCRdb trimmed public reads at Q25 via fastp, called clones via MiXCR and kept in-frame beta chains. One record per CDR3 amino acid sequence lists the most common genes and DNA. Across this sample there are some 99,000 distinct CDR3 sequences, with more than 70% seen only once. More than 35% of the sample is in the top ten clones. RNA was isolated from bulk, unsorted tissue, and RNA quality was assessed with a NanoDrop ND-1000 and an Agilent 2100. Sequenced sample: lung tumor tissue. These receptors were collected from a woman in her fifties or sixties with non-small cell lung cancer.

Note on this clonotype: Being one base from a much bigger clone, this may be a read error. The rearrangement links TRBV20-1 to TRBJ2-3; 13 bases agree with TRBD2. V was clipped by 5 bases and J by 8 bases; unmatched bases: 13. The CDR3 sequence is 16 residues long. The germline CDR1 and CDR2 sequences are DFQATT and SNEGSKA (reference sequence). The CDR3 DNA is TGCAGTGCTCGTCCGACTAGCGGGGGGTTCACATGTACGCAGTATTTT. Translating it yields CSARPTSGGFTCTQYF.

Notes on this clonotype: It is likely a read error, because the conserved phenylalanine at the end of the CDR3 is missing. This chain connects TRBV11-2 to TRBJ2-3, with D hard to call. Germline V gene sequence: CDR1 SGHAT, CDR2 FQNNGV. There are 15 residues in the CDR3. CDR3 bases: TGTGCCACCAGCTTAGAGTCCCGAGGTGGGAATACGCAGTATCTT. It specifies CATSLESRGGNTQYL.

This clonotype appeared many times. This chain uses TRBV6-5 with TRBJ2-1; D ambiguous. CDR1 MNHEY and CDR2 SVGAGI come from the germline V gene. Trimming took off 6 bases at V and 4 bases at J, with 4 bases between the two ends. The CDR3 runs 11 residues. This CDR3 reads CASRQYNEQFF. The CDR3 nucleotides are TGTGCCAGCAGGCAGTACAATGAGCAGTTCTTC.

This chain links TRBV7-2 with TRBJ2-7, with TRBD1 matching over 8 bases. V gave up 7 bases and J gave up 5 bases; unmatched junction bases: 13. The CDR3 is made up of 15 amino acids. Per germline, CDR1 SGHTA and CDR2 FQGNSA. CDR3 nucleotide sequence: TGTGCCAGCATCCCGACGACAGGGGCGCGCAACGAGCAGTACTTC. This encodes CASIPTTGARNEQYF.

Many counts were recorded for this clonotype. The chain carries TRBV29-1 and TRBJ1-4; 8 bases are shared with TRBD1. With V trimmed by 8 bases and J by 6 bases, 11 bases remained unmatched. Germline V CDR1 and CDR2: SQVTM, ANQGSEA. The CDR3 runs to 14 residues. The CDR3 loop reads CSHRAGQGHEKLFF. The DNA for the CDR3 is TGCAGCCACAGAGCAGGACAGGGCCATGAAAAACTGTTTTTT.

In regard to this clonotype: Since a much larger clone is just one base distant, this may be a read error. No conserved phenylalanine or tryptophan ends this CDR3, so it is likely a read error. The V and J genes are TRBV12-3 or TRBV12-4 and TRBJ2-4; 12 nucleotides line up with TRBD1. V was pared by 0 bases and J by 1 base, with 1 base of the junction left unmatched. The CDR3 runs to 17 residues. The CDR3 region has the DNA TGTGCCAGCAGTTTAGCGGGACAGGGGGCGGCCAAAAACATTCAGTACTTA. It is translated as CASSLAGQGAAKNIQYL.